A single sample gave rise to the 9 T cell receptor beta chains below, sequenced in a study of CD8+ T cells in alopecia areata. RNA was extracted and reverse transcribed into cDNA as the sequencing template. Sequencing was performed with immunoSEQ multiplex PCR; in TCRdb, only in-frame clones are kept and a portion is missing. The repertoire holds over 150,000 clones, with approximately 62% as singletons. The sequencing here drew on CD4+ T cells sorted from blood, taken at week 0. Every receptor here comes from a human donor with alopecia areata.

The genes are TRBV6-5 and TRBJ1-1; possible D gene TRBD1, 6 bases. Germline lookup yields CDR1 MNHEY and CDR2 SVGAGI. Trimming took off 0 bases at V and 5 bases at J, with 16 bases between the two ends. There are 16 residues in the CDR3. The CDR3 loop is CASSYSRGWGTTEAFF. For the CDR3, the DNA is TGTGCCAGCAGTTACTCCAGGGGTTGGGGTACGACTGAAGCTTTCTTT.

This chain joins TRBV23-1 and TRBJ2-7; D uncertain. TRBV23-1 belongs to the ORF category, with a function that is uncertain. The ends were cut back, 3 bases at V and 5 bases at J, with 11 bases in the middle. This CDR3 contains 13 residues. CDR3 coding DNA: TGCGCCAGCAGTCAGGGTAGATTGAACGAGCAGTACTTC. Protein product: CASSQGRLNEQYF.

This clone was counted at least ten times. At the DNA level, this CDR3 is encoded by other sequences in the same sample as well. The DNA for the CDR3 is TGTGCCAGCAGTCCGACGGGGACAGGGCTCTACGAGCAGTACTTC. Translation: CASSPTGTGLYEQYF. The genes are TRBV7-2 and TRBJ2-7; TRBD1 agrees at 9 bases. From germline, CDR1 is SGHTA and CDR2 FQGNSA. The trim removed 6 bases at V and 3 bases at J, leaving 9 bases unmatched. The CDR3 has 15 amino acids.

The J gene is TRBJ1-1, the V gene TRBV20-1; D gene unclear. There are 11 residues in the CDR3. In germline, CDR1 is DFQATT, CDR2 SNEGSKA (reference sequence). Trimming pared 5 bases from V and 0 bases from J, leaving 4 bases between. CDR3 nucleotide sequence: TGCAGTGCTGAGATGAACACTGAAGCTTTCTTT. Encoded protein: CSAEMNTEAFF.

There are a few counts of this clone. The chain is built from TRBV15 and TRBJ2-7; 9 bases agree with TRBD1. The length of the CDR3 is 15 residues. Germline CDR1 is LNHNV and CDR2 is YYDKDF (reference sequence). J was trimmed by 2 bases and V by 4 bases; bases with no gene match: 6. The CDR3 bases are TGTGCCACCAGCACTGGGGACAGGGCAACCTACGAGCAGTACTTC. Translation gives CATSTGDRATYEQYF.

The chain uses TRBV5-1 and TRBJ2-4; the match to TRBD1 covers 9 bases. The CDR3 contains 17 residues. With 4 bases clipped from V and 5 bases from J, the junction kept 13 bases outside the gene matches. In germline, CDR1 is SGHRS, CDR2 YFSETQ. CDR3 DNA sequence: TGCGCCAGCAGCCTCCCTCCGGGACAGGGAGAGGAAAACATTCAGTACTTC. This sequence encodes CASSLPPGQGEENIQYF.

V usage is TRBV27 and J usage is TRBJ2-3, with 8 bases identical to TRBD2. Per germline, CDR1 MNHEY and CDR2 SMNVEV (reference sequence). The CDR3 is made up of 15 amino acids. J gave up 7 bases and V 2 bases, and 8 bases lay outside the gene matches. The DNA for the CDR3 is TGTGCCAGCAGTTTAGCGGCGGGGGGCGTGCATACGCAGTATTTT. This sequence encodes CASSLAAGGVHTQYF.

The chain joins TRBV5-6 to TRBJ1-1; no firm D call. Between the trimmed V and J ends, which lost 4 bases and 1 base, there was a span of 20 bases. The germline V gene has CDR1 SGHDT and CDR2 YYEEEE. The CDR3 runs to 17 residues. For the CDR3, the DNA is TGTGCCAGCAGCCAATACATCGTCCGAACAGCGAACACTGAAGCTTTCTTT. Protein product: CASSQYIVRTANTEAFF.

The chain carries TRBV6-1 and TRBJ1-5; tentative D call: TRBD1 (6 bases). CDR1 is MNHNS, CDR2 SASEGT, per germline. Between the trimmed V and J ends, which lost 8 bases and 7 bases, there was a span of 12 bases. There are 12 residues in the CDR3. The CDR3 nucleotides are TGTGCCAGCCCTAGGGGGAAACAGCCCCAGCATTTT. It codes for CASPRGKQPQHF.